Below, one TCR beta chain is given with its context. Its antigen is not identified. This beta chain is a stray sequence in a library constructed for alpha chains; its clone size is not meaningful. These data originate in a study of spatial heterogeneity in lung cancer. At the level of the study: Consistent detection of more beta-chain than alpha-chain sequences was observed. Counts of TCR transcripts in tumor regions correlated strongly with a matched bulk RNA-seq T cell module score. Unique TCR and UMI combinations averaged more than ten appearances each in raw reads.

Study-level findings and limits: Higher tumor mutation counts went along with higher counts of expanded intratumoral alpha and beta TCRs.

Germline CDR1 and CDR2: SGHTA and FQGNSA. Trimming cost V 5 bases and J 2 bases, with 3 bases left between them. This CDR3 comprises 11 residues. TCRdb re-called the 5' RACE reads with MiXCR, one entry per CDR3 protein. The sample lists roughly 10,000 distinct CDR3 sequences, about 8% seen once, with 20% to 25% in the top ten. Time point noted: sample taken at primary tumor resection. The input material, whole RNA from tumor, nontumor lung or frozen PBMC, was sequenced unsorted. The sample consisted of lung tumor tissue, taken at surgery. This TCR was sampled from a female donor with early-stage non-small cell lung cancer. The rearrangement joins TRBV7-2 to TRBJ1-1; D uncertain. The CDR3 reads CASSVNTEAFF. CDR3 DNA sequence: TGTGCCAGCAGCGTCAACACTGAAGCTTTCTTT.